The text below deals with one T cell receptor beta chain. Antigen unknown. Trimming removed 8 bases from V and 2 bases from J, with 16 bases in between. This CDR3 has 14 residues. Germline V gives CDR1 SGHDN, CDR2 FVKESK. This sample stems from a study of T-cell reconstitution after alpha-beta-depleted transplantation in children. Overall study findings and caveats: Newly produced T cells mostly provided counts and TCRbeta diversity after one year, as hyperexpanded clones declined. Surviving recipient cells, namely T cells and thymic progenitors, were the source of high day-60 TCRbeta diversity in some patients.

Preparation of the TCRbeta library used unique molecular identifiers. TCRdb reanalysed the PCR reads using MiXCR and keeps one entry per CDR3 protein. The data show a few hundred thousand distinct CDR3 sequences, 27% seen once. The J gene is TRBJ2-7, the V gene TRBV14; perhaps TRBD1 as D (6 bases). The TCR comes from a boy younger than two with Wiskott-Aldrich syndrome, due to receive a stem cell transplant. Material: PBMCs, obtained before TCRalphabeta/CD19-depleted stem cell transplant. CDR3 sequence: CASARYRAPYEQYF. In nucleotides, the CDR3 is TGTGCCAGCGCGCGATACAGGGCTCCCTACGAGCAGTACTTC.